This T cell receptor beta chain was documented in a study of T cell changes during pregnancy in multiple sclerosis. CDR3 length: 15 residues. After removal of 7 bases from V and 5 bases from J, the junction contained 11 bases not matched to a gene. Germline lookup yields CDR1 SGHTS and CDR2 YDEGEE. Profiling relied on immunoSEQ multiplex PCR, and the TCRdb table lists in-frame clones only, not all of them. The sample lists 35,000 to 40,000 clones, 94% occurring once. This TCR was recovered from a female donor with multiple sclerosis, enrolled in a pregnancy study. V usage is TRBV5-8 and J usage is TRBJ2-2; 7 bases are a match to TRBD1. Specimen: CD4+ T cells from peripheral blood mononuclear cells, collected in the second trimester of pregnancy. This chain's CDR3 is CASSSLTGITGELFF. The CDR3 DNA follows: TGTGCCAGCTCATCCTTGACAGGGATTACCGGGGAGCTGTTTTTT.